Included here is one T cell receptor (beta chain) sequence, with context. The V gene's germline CDR1 is SQVTM and CDR2 ANQGSEA. Trimming pared 4 bases from V and 0 bases from J, leaving 13 bases between. This CDR3 has 15 residues. The RNA, about 0.45 to 1 ug, was put through reverse transcription using random hexamers. TCRdb itself ran the immunoSEQ multiplex PCR reads through MiXCR, one entry per CDR3 protein. The sample lists approximately 150,000 distinct CDR3 sequences, about 93% occurring once. The data belong to a study of CD8 T cells in Susac syndrome. The TEMRA cells underwent FACS enrichment, while the CD8+ and CD4+ T cells underwent negative isolation.

The source of this sequence is a human donor with multiple sclerosis. The sample taken for sequencing was CD4+ T cells from PBMCs. The chain is built from TRBV29-1 and TRBJ2-1; D gene unclear. The CDR3 protein is CSVAVGPSSYNEQFF. The CDR3 bases are TGCAGCGTTGCGGTCGGGCCGAGCTCCTACAATGAGCAGTTCTTC.